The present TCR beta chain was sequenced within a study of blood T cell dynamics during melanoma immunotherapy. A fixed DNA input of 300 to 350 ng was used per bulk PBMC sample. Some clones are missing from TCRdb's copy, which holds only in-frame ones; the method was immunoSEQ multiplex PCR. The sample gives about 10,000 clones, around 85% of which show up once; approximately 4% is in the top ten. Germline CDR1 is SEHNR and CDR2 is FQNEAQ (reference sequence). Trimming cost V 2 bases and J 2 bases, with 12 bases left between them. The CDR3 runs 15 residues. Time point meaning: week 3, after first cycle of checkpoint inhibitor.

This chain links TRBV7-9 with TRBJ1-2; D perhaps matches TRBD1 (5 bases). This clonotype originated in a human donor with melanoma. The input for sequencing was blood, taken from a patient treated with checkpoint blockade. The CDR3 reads CASSLSAGDNYGYTF. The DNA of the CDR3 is TGTGCCAGCAGCTTATCTGCCGGGGACAACTATGGCTACACCTTC.